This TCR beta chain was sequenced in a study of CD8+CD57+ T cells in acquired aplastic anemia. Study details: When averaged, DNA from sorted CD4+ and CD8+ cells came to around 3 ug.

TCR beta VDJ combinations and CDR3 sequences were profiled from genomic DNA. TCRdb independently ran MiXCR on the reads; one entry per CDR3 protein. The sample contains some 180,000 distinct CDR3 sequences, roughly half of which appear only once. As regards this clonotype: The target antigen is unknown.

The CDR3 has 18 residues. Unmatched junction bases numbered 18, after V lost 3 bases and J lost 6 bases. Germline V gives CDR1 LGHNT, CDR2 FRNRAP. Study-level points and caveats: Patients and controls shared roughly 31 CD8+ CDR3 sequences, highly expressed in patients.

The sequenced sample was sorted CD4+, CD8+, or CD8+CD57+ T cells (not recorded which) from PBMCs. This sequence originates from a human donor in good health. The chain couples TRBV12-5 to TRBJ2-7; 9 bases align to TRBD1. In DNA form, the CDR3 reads TGTGCTAGTGGTTTACCCACTCTCTCCCGGGACAGGGTCCTCGAGCAGTACTTC. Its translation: CASGLPTLSRDRVLEQYF.